This passage covers 22 T cell receptor beta chains from one sample sequenced in a study of T cell responses to AZD1222 COVID-19 vaccine. The table came from immunoSEQ multiplex PCR; TCRdb's copy has only in-frame clones and leaves some out. The data show fewer than 120,000 clones, around 92% seen once. Here the sequenced sample was peripheral blood, taken on day 0 of AZD1222 vaccination. These receptors all come from an adult in good health.

This clone was detected only once. This rearrangement joins TRBV7-8 to TRBJ2-7; no definite D call. Trimming took off 1 base at V and 0 bases at J, with 13 bases between the two ends. This CDR3 spans 16 amino acids. CDR1 and CDR2 from the germline V gene are SGHVS and FQNEAQ. The CDR3 region has the DNA TGTGCCAGCAGCTTAGAACTGTGGGTCCGCTCCTACGAGCAGTACTTC. Translation: CASSLELWVRSYEQYF.

The chain uses TRBV7-2 and TRBJ2-1; 10 bases are shared with TRBD2. Germline V gene sequence: CDR1 SGHTA, CDR2 FQGNSA. Unmatched junction bases numbered 5, after V lost 0 bases and J lost 9 bases. This CDR3 spans 15 amino acids. The CDR3 DNA is TGTGCCAGCAGCTTAGCGAGCGGGGGGGCGAGTGAGCAGTTCTTC. Amino acid sequence: CASSLASGGASEQFF.

This CDR3 is CASSQGISRGNQPQHF. For the CDR3, the DNA is TGCGCCAGCAGCCAAGGTATTTCCAGGGGTAATCAGCCCCAGCATTTT. This sequence joins TRBV4-1 and TRBJ1-5, with D possibly TRBD1 on 6 matching bases. The ends were cut back, 1 base at V and 4 bases at J, with 14 bases in the middle. The germline CDR1 and CDR2 sequences are MGHRA and YSYEKL. The CDR3 covers 16 residues.

This rearrangement joins TRBV5-1 to TRBJ1-6; 8 bases match TRBD1. Germline values: CDR1 SGHRS, CDR2 YFSETQ. Trimming removed 4 bases from V and 7 bases from J; junction bases left unmatched: 7. The CDR3 is made up of 15 amino acids. The CDR3 protein is CASSPGTGKNSPLHF. The DNA for the CDR3 is TGCGCCAGCAGCCCCGGGACAGGAAAAAATTCACCCCTCCACTTT.

This clone was recorded only once. The chain recombines TRBV30 with TRBJ1-1; no clear D. V lost 7 bases, J lost 6 bases, and 9 bases lay in between. The germline CDR1 and CDR2 sequences are GTSNPN and SVGIG (reference sequence). This CDR3 spans 10 amino acids. The CDR3 region has the DNA TGTGCCTCCCCCGGGCCTGAAGCTTTCTTT. Its translation: CASPGPEAFF.

This sequence joins TRBV2 and TRBJ2-5; a possible D gene is TRBD2 (5 bases). The CDR3 has 13 residues. The V gene's germline CDR1 is SNHLY and CDR2 FYNNEI. V dropped 4 bases and J dropped 4 bases, with 10 bases sitting between them. Written as DNA, the CDR3 is TGTGCCAGCAGTGCTAGCTTGGGAGAGACCCAGTACTTC. As protein: CASSASLGETQYF.

The J gene is TRBJ1-2, the V gene TRBV14; D is undetermined. V was pared by 4 bases and J by 2 bases, with 11 bases between. The V gene's germline CDR1 is SGHDN and CDR2 FVKESK. The CDR3 runs to 14 residues. CDR3 DNA: TGTGCCAGCAGCCCCTATGTGTCGAACTATGGCTACACCTTC. Translating it yields CASSPYVSNYGYTF.

In this sample, this clone turned up once. The chain carries TRBV4-1 and TRBJ2-7; perhaps TRBD1 as D (6 bases). The CDR3 has 14 residues. Germline values: CDR1 MGHRA, CDR2 YSYEKL. V was cut by 4 bases and J by 1 base, with 11 bases left in between. The chain's CDR3 is CASSPGTSSYEQYF. CDR3 DNA sequence: TGCGCCAGCAGCCCAGGGACATCGTCCTACGAGCAGTACTTC.

The chain links TRBV11-1 to TRBJ2-2; TRBD2 might be the D (7 bases). The CDR3 length is 16 residues. Germline loops: CDR1 SGHAT, CDR2 FQDESV (reference sequence). The V end was cut by 5 bases, the J end by 2 bases, with 15 bases between. The chain's CDR3 is CASSPRGATNTGELFF. In DNA form, the CDR3 reads TGTGCCAGCAGCCCCCGGGGGGCTACAAACACCGGGGAGCTGTTTTTT.

This clone came up a few times. One end of the junction does not line up with germline, which may come from a read error. The chain employs TRBV28 and TRBJ1-2; TRBD1 is a possible D gene (6 bases). Germline values: CDR1 MDHEN, CDR2 SYDVKM. The CDR3 has 14 amino acids. For the CDR3, the DNA is TGTGCCAGCAGTCCCCCGACAGGTTCCTATCGCTACACCTTC. This codes for CASSPPTGSYRYTF.

This clone came up a few times. The CDR3 DNA is TGTGCCAGCAGCCAAGATATGGTAGTACAGTACTTC. Protein product: CASSQDMVVQYF. The rearrangement links TRBV14 to TRBJ2-5, with D uncertain. This CDR3 region has 12 residues. From germline, CDR1 is SGHDN and CDR2 FVKESK. V was cut by 0 bases and J by 11 bases, with 10 bases left in between.

This clone has at least ten counts. The identical CDR3 is also encoded by other nucleotide sequences in the sample. V and J are TRBV28 and TRBJ2-7; TRBD2 matches 11 bases. CDR3 length: 15 residues. Unmatched junction bases numbered 2, after V lost 4 bases and J lost 0 bases. Germline V CDR1 and CDR2: MDHEN, SYDVKM. In nucleotides, the CDR3 is TGTGCCAGCAGTTCTAGCGGGGGGCCCTCCTACGAGCAGTACTTC. Translated, it gives CASSSSGGPSYEQYF. Based on the CDR3 plus reference TRBV28 and TRBJ2-7, the full variable domain is DVKVTQSSRYLVKRTGEKVFLECVQDMDHENMFWYRQDPGLGLRLIYFSYDVKMKEKGDIPEGYSVSREKKERFSLILESASTNQTSMYLCASSSSGGPSYEQYFGPGTRLTVT.

This chain joins TRBV9 and TRBJ1-2; a weak D match, TRBD1 (5 bases). The V end lost 3 bases, the J end lost 7 bases, and 13 bases lay between the germline ends. Germline assignment: CDR1 SGDLS and CDR2 YYNGEE. The CDR3 totals 13 residues. In nucleotides, the CDR3 is TGTGCCAGCAGCGCCCAGGGTACGAGTGGCTACACCTTC. Translating it yields CASSAQGTSGYTF.

This clone was found a few times. The rearrangement links TRBV12-3 or TRBV12-4 to TRBJ1-2, with D perhaps TRBD1 (6 bases). The CDR3 runs to 13 residues. With 6 bases removed from V and 8 bases from J, the gap between germline ends came to 16 bases. DNA for the CDR3: TGTGCCAGCAGGCGAACAGGGCTGGGCGGCTACACCTTC. It specifies CASRRTGLGGYTF.

This clone was observed once. This chain connects TRBV28 to TRBJ1-6; the D gene is possibly TRBD1 (5 bases). Germline lookup yields CDR1 MDHEN and CDR2 SYDVKM. Deletions cut 3 bases from V and 1 base from J, with 28 bases between. The CDR3 covers 22 residues. CDR3 coding DNA: TGTGCCAGCAGTTTGGGAAAAGGGGCGGGCAGAATTTTTGGGTCCTATAATTCACCCCTCCACTTT. Amino acid sequence: CASSLGKGAGRIFGSYNSPLHF.

This clone has a single count. The V and J genes are TRBV27 and TRBJ2-1; D is perhaps TRBD2 (6 bases). Trimming stripped 2 bases from V and 2 bases from J, with 13 bases between. CDR1 is MNHEY, CDR2 SMNVEV, per germline (reference sequence). CDR3 length equals 16 residues. CDR3 sequence (DNA): TGTGCCAGCAGTTTAGTCGGTTCTAGCGCCTACAATGAGCAGTTCTTC. Its translation is CASSLVGSSAYNEQFF.

Only one count was recorded for this clone. The chain is built from TRBV28 and TRBJ1-5; D ambiguous. Looked up from germline, CDR1 is MDHEN and CDR2 is SYDVKM. V lost 3 bases, J lost 7 bases, and 7 bases lay in between. The CDR3 length is 12 residues. CDR3 coding DNA: TGTGCCAGCAGTTTGCTTAGCCAGCCCCAGCATTTT. Protein product: CASSLLSQPQHF. Combining the CDR3 with reference TRBV28 and TRBJ1-5 gives the whole variable domain DVKVTQSSRYLVKRTGEKVFLECVQDMDHENMFWYRQDPGLGLRLIYFSYDVKMKEKGDIPEGYSVSREKKERFSLILESASTNQTSMYLCASSLLSQPQHFGDGTRLSIL.

For this clone: Its ends do not fully match the called genes, so a read error is possible. This chain uses TRBV19 with TRBJ1-3, with D uncertain. The CDR3 contains 15 residues. Germline CDR1 is LNHDA and CDR2 is SQIVND (reference sequence). CDR3 in amino acids: CASSPALPTGNTIYF. CDR3 bases: TGTGCCAGTAGCCCGGCCCTTCCAACTGGGAACACCATATATTTT.

The chain links TRBV7-3 to TRBJ2-3; TRBD2 aligns across 8 bases. The V and J ends lost 2 bases and 4 bases, in that order; junction bases with no gene match: 5. The germline gives CDR1 SGHTA, CDR2 FQGTGA. The CDR3 is 15 amino acids. The CDR3 region has the DNA TGTGCCAGCAGCTTAGTGCGGGGGGTTTCAGATACGCAGTATTTT. It translates to CASSLVRGVSDTQYF.

The J gene is TRBJ1-3, the V gene TRBV6-5, with D unclear. Germline lookup yields CDR1 MNHEY and CDR2 SVGAGI. Trimming removed 2 bases at V and 0 bases at J, with 5 bases between. The CDR3 loop spans 14 amino acids. CDR3 nucleotide sequence: TGTGCCAGCAGTTACAAGCACTCTGGAAACACCATATATTTT. Translating it yields CASSYKHSGNTIYF.

The V gene is TRBV14, the J gene TRBJ2-1; unclear D gene. This CDR3 is built from 14 residues. V lost 2 bases, J lost 9 bases, and 14 bases lay in between. Per germline, CDR1 SGHDN and CDR2 FVKESK. This chain's CDR3 is CASSQTYAGSEQFF. CDR3 nucleotide sequence: TGTGCCAGCAGCCAAACCTATGCAGGTTCTGAGCAGTTCTTC.

The chain links TRBV11-3 to TRBJ1-1, with D possibly being TRBD1 (6 bases). CDR3 length: 15 residues. CDR1 and CDR2 from the germline V gene are SGHNT and YENEEA. The V gene lost 5 bases and the J gene lost 1 base, with 14 bases spanning the gap. The CDR3 sequence: CASSPPGQSNTEAFF. The CDR3 nucleotides are TGTGCCAGCAGCCCCCCAGGACAGTCGAACACTGAAGCTTTCTTT.